The 5 T cell receptor beta chains given below trace back to one sample, sequenced in a study of blood T cells in healthy people across ages. A second roughly 6 to 11 cycle PCR used barcoded and J-beta primers. TCRdb reanalysed the 5' RACE reads using MiXCR and keeps one entry per CDR3 protein. This sample has about 1,400,000 distinct CDR3 sequences; roughly 40% occur once, and the top ten carry under 8%. The sequenced sample was blood. Source of these receptors: a woman aged 18-35 years in good health.

V and J are TRBV28 and TRBJ1-1; 8 bases are shared with TRBD1. Germline loops: CDR1 MDHEN, CDR2 SYDVKM. J gave up 0 bases and V 5 bases, and 2 bases lay outside the gene matches. This CDR3 has 14 residues. The CDR3 coding sequence is TGTGCCAGCAGTACGACAGGGGTGAACACTGAAGCTTTCTTT. Translating gives CASSTTGVNTEAFF.

J is TRBJ2-1 and V is TRBV20-1; D not resolved. V was trimmed by 6 bases and J by 10 bases, leaving 19 bases between them. Germline V gene lookup returns CDR1 DFQATT and CDR2 SNEGSKA (reference sequence). CDR3 size: 13 residues. CDR3 DNA: TGCAGTGCCAGCGACGGGTCGACCTACGAGCAGTTCTTC. Translation: CSASDGSTYEQFF.

The rearrangement joins TRBV4-1 to TRBJ2-3; no clear D gene. The V and J ends lost 0 bases and 9 bases respectively, with 10 bases between them. The germline gives CDR1 MGHRA, CDR2 YSYEKL. This CDR3 is built from 13 residues. CDR3 in DNA: TGCGCCAGCAGCCAAGAAGCTAGTTGGACGCAGTATTTT. Its translation is CASSQEASWTQYF.

This chain links TRBV3-1 with TRBJ1-2; D ambiguous. Germline V gene sequence: CDR1 LGHDT, CDR2 YNNKEL (reference sequence). V gave up 3 bases and J gave up 8 bases, with 13 bases separating them. CDR3 length: 13 amino acids. This CDR3 is CASSQASWGGYTF. CDR3 bases: TGTGCCAGCAGCCAGGCCTCTTGGGGAGGCTACACCTTC. Looking up the rest from reference TRBV3-1 and TRBJ1-2 gives the full variable domain: DTAVSQTPKYLVTQMGNDKSIKCEQNLGHDTMYWYKQDSKKFLKIMFSYNNKELIINETVPNRFSPKSPDKAHLNLHINSLELGDSAVYFCASSQASWGGYTFGSGTRLTVV.

The chain combines TRBV5-1 with TRBJ2-1; 7 bases are shared with TRBD2. With 4 bases clipped from V and 8 bases from J, the junction kept 21 bases outside the gene matches. CDR3 size: 18 residues. Germline V gene data show CDR1 as SGHRS and CDR2 as YFSETQ. CDR3 region: CASSPDLVGREVGHEQFF. CDR3 DNA: TGCGCCAGCAGCCCCGATTTGGTGGGGAGGGAGGTAGGGCATGAGCAGTTCTTC.